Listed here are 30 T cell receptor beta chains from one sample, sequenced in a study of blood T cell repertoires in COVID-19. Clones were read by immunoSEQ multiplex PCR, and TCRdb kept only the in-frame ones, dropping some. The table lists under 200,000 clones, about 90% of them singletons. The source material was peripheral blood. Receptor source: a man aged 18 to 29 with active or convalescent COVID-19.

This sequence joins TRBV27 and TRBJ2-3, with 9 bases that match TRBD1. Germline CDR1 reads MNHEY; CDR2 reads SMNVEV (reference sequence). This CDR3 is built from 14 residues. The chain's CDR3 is CAIGTGLSLDTQYF. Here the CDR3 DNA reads TGTGCAATAGGGACAGGGCTTTCTTTAGATACGCAGTATTTT.

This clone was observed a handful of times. For the CDR3, the DNA is TGTGCCAGCAGCCCCCTGCTCGGTTCCAACTATGGCTACACCTTC. Encoded protein: CASSPLLGSNYGYTF. The gene calls are TRBV7-2 and TRBJ1-2; D remains ambiguous. Trimming cost V 5 bases and J 2 bases, with 15 bases left between them. Looked up from germline, CDR1 is SGHTA and CDR2 is FQGNSA. This CDR3 spans 15 amino acids. The complete variable domain, with remaining parts taken from reference TRBV7-2 and TRBJ1-2, reads GAGVSQSPSNKVTEKGKDVELRCDPISGHTALYWYRQSLGQGLEFLIYFQGNSAPDKSGLPSDRFSAERTGGSVSTLTIQRTQQEDSAVYLCASSPLLGSNYGYTFGSGTRLTVV.

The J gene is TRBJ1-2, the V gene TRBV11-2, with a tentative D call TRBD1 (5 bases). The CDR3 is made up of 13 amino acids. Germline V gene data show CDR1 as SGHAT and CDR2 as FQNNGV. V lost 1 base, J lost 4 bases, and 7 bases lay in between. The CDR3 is CASSLVGVYGYTF. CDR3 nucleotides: TGTGCCAGCAGCTTAGTAGGGGTCTATGGCTACACCTTC.

CDR3 residues: CASIGQSGGSIIYF. Here the CDR3 DNA reads TGTGCCAGCATCGGACAGTCAGGGGGTAGCATCATATATTTT. The chain uses TRBV6-5 and TRBJ1-3, with TRBD1 matching 7 bases. Germline trimming cut 7 bases from V and 12 bases from J; bases unmatched to any gene: 15. This CDR3 contains 14 residues. Germline V CDR1 and CDR2: MNHEY, SVGAGI.

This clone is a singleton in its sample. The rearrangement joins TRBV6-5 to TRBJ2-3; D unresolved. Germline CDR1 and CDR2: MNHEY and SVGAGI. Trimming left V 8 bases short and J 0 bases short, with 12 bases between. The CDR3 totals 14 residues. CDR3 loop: CASPPFGSTDTQYF. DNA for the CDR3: TGTGCCAGCCCCCCCTTCGGGAGCACAGATACGCAGTATTTT.

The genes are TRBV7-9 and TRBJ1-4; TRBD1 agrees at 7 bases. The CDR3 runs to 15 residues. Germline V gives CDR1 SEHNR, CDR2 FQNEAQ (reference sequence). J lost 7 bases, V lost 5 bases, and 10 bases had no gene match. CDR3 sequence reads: CASSPGQGVIEKLFF. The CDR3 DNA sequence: TGTGCCAGCAGCCCCGGTCAGGGGGTCATTGAAAAACTGTTTTTT.

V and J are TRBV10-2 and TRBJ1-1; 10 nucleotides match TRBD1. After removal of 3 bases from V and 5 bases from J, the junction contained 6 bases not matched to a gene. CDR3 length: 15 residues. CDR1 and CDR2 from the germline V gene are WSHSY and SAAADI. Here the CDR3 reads CASSDMTGGWTEAFF. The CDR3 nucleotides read TGCGCCAGCAGTGATATGACAGGGGGCTGGACTGAAGCTTTCTTT.

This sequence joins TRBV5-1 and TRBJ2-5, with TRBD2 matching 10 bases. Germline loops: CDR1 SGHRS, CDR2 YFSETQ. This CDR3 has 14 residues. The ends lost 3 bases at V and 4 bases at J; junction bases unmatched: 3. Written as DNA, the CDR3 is TGCGCCAGCAGCTCCCGGACTAGCGGAGAGACCCAGTACTTC. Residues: CASSSRTSGETQYF.

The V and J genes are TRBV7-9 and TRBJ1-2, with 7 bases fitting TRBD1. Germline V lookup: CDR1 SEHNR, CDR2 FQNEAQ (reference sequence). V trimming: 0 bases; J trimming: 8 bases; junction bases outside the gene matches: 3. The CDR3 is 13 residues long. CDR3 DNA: TGTGCCAGCAGCTTAGCACAGACAGGGGGCTACACCTTC. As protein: CASSLAQTGGYTF.

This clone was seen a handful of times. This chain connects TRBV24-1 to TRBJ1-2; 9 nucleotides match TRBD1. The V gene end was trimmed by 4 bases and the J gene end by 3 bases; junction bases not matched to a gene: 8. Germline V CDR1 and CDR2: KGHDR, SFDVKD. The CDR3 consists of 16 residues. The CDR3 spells CATSDTSRTGDYGYTF. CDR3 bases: TGTGCCACCAGTGACACTTCTAGGACAGGGGACTATGGCTACACCTTC.

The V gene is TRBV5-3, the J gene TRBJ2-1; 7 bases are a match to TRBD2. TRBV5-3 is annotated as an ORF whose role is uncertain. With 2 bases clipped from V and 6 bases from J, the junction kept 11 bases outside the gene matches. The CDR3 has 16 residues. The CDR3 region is CARSFIGREASNEQFF. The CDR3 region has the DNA TGTGCCAGAAGCTTTATTGGTCGGGAGGCTAGCAATGAGCAGTTCTTC.

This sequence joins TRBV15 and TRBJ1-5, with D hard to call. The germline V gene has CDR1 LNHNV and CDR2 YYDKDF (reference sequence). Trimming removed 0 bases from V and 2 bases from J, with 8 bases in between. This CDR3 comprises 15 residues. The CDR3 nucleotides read TGTGCCACCAGCAGAGATCCCGTTGGCAATCAGCCCCAGCATTTT. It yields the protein CATSRDPVGNQPQHF.

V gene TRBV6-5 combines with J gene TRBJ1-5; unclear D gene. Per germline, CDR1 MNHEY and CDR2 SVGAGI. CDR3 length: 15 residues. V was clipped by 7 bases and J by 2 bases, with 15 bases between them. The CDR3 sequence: CASTPTSVGNQPQHF. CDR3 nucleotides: TGTGCCAGCACCCCCACGTCGGTTGGCAATCAGCCCCAGCATTTT.

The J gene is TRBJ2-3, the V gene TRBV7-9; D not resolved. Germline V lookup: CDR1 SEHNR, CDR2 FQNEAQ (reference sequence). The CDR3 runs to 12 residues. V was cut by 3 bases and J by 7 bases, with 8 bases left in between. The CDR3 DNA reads TGTGCCAGCAGCTTTTTGGCCAATACGCAGTATTTT. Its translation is CASSFLANTQYF. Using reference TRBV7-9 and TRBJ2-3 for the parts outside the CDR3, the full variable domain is DTGVSQNPRHKITKRGQNVTFRCDPISEHNRLYWYRQTLGQGPEFLTYFQNEAQLEKSRLLSDRFSAERPKGSFSTLEIQRTEQGDSAMYLCASSFLANTQYFGPGTRLTVL.

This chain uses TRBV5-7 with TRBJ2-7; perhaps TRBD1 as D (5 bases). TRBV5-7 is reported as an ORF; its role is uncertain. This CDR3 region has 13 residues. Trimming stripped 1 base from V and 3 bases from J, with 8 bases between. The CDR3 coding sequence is TGTGCCAGCAGCTTGAGACAGAGCTACGAGCAGTACTTC. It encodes CASSLRQSYEQYF.

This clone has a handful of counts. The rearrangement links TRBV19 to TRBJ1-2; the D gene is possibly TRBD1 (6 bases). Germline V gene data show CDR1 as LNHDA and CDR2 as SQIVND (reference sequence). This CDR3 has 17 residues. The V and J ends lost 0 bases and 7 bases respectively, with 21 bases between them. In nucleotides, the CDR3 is TGTGCCAGTAGTATAGATCTCGTAGGGGGAGGGTTCTCTGGCTACACCTTC. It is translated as CASSIDLVGGGFSGYTF. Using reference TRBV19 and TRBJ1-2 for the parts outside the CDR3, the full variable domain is DGGITQSPKYLFRKEGQNVTLSCEQNLNHDAMYWYRQDPGQGLRLIYYSQIVNDFQKGDIAEGYSVSREKKESFPLTVTSAQKNPTAFYLCASSIDLVGGGFSGYTFGSGTRLTVV.

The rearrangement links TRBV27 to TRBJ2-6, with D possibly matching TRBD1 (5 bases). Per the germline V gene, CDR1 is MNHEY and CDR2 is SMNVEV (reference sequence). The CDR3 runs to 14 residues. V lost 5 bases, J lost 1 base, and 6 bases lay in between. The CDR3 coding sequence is TGTGCCAGCAGTCCAGGGTCTGGGGCCAACGTCCTGACTTTC. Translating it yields CASSPGSGANVLTF.

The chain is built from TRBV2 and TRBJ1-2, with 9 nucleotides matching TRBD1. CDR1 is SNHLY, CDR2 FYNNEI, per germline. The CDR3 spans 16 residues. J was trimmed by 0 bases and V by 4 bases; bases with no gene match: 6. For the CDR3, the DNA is TGTGCCAGCAGTGCGACAGGGGGATTAACTAACTATGGCTACACCTTC. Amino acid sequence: CASSATGGLTNYGYTF.

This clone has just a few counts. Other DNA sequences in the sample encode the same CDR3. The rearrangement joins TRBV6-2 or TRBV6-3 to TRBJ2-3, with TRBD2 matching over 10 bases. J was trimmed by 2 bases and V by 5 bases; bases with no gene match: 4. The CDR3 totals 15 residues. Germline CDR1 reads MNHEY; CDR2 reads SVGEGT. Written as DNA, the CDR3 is TGTGCCAGCAGTAGAGCGGGAGGGGTCACAGATACGCAGTATTTT. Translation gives CASSRAGGVTDTQYF.

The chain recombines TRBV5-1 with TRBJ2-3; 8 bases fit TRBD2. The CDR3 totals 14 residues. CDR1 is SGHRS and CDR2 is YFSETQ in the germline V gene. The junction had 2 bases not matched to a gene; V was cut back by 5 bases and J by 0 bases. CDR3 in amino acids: CASRREASTDTQYF. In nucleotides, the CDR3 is TGCGCCAGCAGGCGGGAGGCAAGCACAGATACGCAGTATTTT.

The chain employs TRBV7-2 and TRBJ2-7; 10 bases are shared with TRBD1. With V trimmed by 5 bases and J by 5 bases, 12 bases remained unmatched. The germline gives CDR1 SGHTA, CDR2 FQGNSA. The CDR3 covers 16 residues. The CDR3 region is CASSKPPGQGRNEQYF. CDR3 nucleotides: TGTGCCAGCAGCAAACCACCGGGACAGGGGAGGAACGAGCAGTACTTC.

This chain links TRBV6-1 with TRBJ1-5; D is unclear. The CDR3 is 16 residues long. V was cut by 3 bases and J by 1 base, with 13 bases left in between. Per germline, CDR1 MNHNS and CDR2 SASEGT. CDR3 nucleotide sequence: TGTGCCAGCAGTGACTTTACGCGGGGAAGCAATCAGCCCCAGCATTTT. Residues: CASSDFTRGSNQPQHF.

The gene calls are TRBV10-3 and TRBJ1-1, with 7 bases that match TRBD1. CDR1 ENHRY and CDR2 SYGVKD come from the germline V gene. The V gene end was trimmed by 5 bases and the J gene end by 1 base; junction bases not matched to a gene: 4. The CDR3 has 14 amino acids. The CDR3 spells CAISPGQKNTEAFF. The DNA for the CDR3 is TGTGCCATCAGTCCGGGACAGAAGAACACTGAAGCTTTCTTT.

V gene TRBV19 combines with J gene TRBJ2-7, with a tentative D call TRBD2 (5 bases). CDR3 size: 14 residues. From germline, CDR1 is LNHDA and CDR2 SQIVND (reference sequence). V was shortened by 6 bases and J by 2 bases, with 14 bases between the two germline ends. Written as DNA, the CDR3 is TGTGCCAGTAGAATGTCCCGGGATACCTACGAGCAGTACTTC. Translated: CASRMSRDTYEQYF.

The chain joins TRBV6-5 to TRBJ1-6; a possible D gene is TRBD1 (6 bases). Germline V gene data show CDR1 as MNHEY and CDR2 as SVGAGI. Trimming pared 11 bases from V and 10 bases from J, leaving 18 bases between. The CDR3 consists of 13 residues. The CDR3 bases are TGTGCCGGAATGGGGGCGGTCGGGTCACCCCTCCACTTT. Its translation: CAGMGAVGSPLHF.

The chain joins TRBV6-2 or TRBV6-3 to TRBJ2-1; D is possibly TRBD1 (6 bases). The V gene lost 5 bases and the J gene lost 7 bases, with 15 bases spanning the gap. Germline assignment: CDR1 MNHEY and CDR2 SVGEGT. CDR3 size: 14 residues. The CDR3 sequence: CASSKNRAGNEQFF. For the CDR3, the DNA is TGTGCCAGCAGTAAGAACAGGGCTGGGAATGAGCAGTTCTTC.

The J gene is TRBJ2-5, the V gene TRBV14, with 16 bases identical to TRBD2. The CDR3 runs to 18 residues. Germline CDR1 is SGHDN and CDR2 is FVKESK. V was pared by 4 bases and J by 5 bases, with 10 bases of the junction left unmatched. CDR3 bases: TGTGCCAGCAGCCGACTGGGACTAGCGGGAGGGCCACGCGAGACCCAGTACTTC. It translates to CASSRLGLAGGPRETQYF.

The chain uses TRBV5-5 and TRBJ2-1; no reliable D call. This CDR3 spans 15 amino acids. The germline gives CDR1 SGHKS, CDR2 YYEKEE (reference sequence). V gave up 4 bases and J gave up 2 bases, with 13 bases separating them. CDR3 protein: CASSPEIGPYNEQFF. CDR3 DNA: TGTGCCAGCAGCCCCGAAATTGGCCCCTACAATGAGCAGTTCTTC.

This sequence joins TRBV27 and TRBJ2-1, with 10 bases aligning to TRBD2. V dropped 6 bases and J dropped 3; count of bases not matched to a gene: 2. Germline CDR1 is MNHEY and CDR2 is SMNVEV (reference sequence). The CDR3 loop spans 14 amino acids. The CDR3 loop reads CASRTSGNYNEQFF. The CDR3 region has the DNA TGTGCCAGCAGAACTAGCGGGAACTACAATGAGCAGTTCTTC.

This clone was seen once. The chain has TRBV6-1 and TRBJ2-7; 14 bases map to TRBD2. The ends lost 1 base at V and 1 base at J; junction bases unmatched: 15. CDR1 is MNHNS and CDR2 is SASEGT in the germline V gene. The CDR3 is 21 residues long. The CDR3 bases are TGTGCCAGCAGTGAAGTCTCCGCGACTAGCGGGGGGGTAGGAAGGTCCTACGAGCAGTACTTC. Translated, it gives CASSEVSATSGGVGRSYEQYF.